The rows below give T cell receptor beta chains drawn from one sample of a study of lymphopenia after photon versus proton radiotherapy. Data came from immunoSEQ multiplex PCR; TCRdb stores just in-frame clones and leaves some out. The data contain about 83,000 clones, around four fifths of them singletons. The sequences come from peripheral blood, collected from a patient treated with proton-based radiotherapy. The receptors derive from a man aged 60 to 75 with pancreatic cancer. CDR3s include the opening cysteine and the closing phenylalanine or tryptophan. The D gene is left open where the match is weak. Only part of the rows carry a size: once, few, many, or a class if the clone is expanded.

>TRBJ2-3|TRBV27|TRBD2|NA
TGTGCCAGCAGGCTCGGACTAGCGAGCACAGATACGCAGTATTTT
CASRLGLASTDTQYF
>TRBJ2-1|TRBV6-5|NA|NA
TGTGCCAGCAGAGGCTACAATGAGCAGTTCTTC
CASRGYNEQFF
>TRBJ2-1|TRBV2|NA|few
TGTGCCAGCAGTGAAGCCGGGGGTCCCTACAATGAGCAGTTCTTC
CASSEAGGPYNEQFF
>TRBJ2-7|TRBV2|NA|NA
TGTGCCAGCAGTGAAGGGGGCCCCTACGAGCAGTACTTC
CASSEGGPYEQYF
>TRBJ2-7|TRBV7-2|TRBD1|NA
TGTGCCAGCAGCCCCCAGGGCGGCAGGGGGCTTCCGTACGAGCAGTACTTC
CASSPQGGRGLPYEQYF
>TRBJ2-2|TRBV2|TRBD2|NA
TGTGCCAGCAGAGGGACTAGCGGGCACACCGGGGAGCTGTTTTTT
CASRGTSGHTGELFF
>TRBJ2-1|TRBV19|TRBD2|once
TGTGCCAGTAGTACCTTCGGACGGCGGGAGTATGAGCAGTTCTTC
CASSTFGRREYEQFF
>TRBJ1-3|TRBV28|TRBD1|medium-sized
TGTGCCAGCAGGGGACAGGGAAAAGAAAACACCATATATTTT
CASRGQGKENTIYF
>TRBJ2-2|TRBV9|NA|NA
TGTGCCAGCAGCGTAGCGGCAGGGGTTAACACCGGGGAGCTGTTTTTT
CASSVAAGVNTGELFF
>TRBJ1-5|TRBV7-8|NA|once
TGTGCCAGCAGCTTAGCGGATAGCAATCAGCCCCAGCATTTT
CASSLADSNQPQHF
>TRBJ1-1|TRBV5-6|NA|NA
TGTGCCAGCAGCTTGTTACTTGGTGGTCAATTGAACACTGAAGCTTTCTTT
CASSLLLGGQLNTEAFF
>TRBJ2-2|TRBV5-1|TRBD2|once
TGCGCCACTACTAGCGGGAGGTCTGGGGGCACCGGGGAGCTGTTTTTT
CATTSGRSGGTGELFF
>TRBJ2-2|TRBV29-1|TRBD2|NA
TGCAGCTGCGGGACTAGAGGCACCGGGGAGCTGTTTTTT
CSCGTRGTGELFF
>TRBJ2-2|TRBV7-2|NA|NA
TGTGCCAGCACGCCCGGAACAGGGTTCACCGGGGAGCTGTTTTTT
CASTPGTGFTGELFF
>TRBJ2-1|TRBV9|TRBD2|NA
TGTGCCAGCAGCGTGGGGACTAGACTACGGAGCTCCTACAATGAGCAGTTCTTC
CASSVGTRLRSSYNEQFF
>TRBJ2-3|TRBV28|NA|NA
TGTGCCAGCAGTCTAACACAAGGGATCTTGGGCACAGATACGCAGTATTTT
CASSLTQGILGTDTQYF
>TRBJ2-1|TRBV5-6|NA|NA
TGTGCCAGCAGCACCGGACTCTACAATGAGCAGTTCTTC
CASSTGLYNEQFF
>TRBJ1-3|TRBV5-1|NA|NA
TGCGCCAGCAGTTACGATGGAAACACCATATATTTT
CASSYDGNTIYF
>TRBJ2-1|TRBV7-8|NA|many
TGTGCCAGCAGCCAACCGGCGTCGGATGAGCAGTTCTTC
CASSQPASDEQFF
>TRBJ2-1|TRBV10-2|TRBD2|NA
TGCGCCAGCAAATCTAGCGGGAGGGCCCTTAACAATGAGCAGTTCTTC
CASKSSGRALNNEQFF
>TRBJ2-1|TRBV28|NA|NA
TGTGCCTCACAGGTGGGTGGCGGTCGCTCCTACAATGAGCAGTTCTTC
CASQVGGGRSYNEQFF
>TRBJ1-3|TRBV9|TRBD1|NA
TGTGCCAGCAGCTCATTGACAGGGGAAAACACCATATATTTT
CASSSLTGENTIYF
>TRBJ1-5|TRBV6-6|NA|NA
TGTGCCAGCAGCTACACGCAGGGGAGCAATCAGCCCCAGCATTTT
CASSYTQGSNQPQHF
>TRBJ2-1|TRBV5-1|TRBD2|NA
TGCGCCAGCAGCTTTAGAGCGGGAGGGCCGCTTCAGTACAATGAGCAGTTCTTC
CASSFRAGGPLQYNEQFF
>TRBJ2-7|TRBV11-2|TRBD1|once
TGTGCCGTCCAGGGGGACTACGAGCAGTACTTC
CAVQGDYEQYF
>TRBJ2-5|TRBV28|TRBD2|once
TGTGCCAGCAGTTCAATGCAGCGGGGGGAAGAGACCCAGTACTTC
CASSSMQRGEETQYF
>TRBJ1-5|TRBV27|NA|NA
TGTGCCAGCAGTTTCAAAAGGGGCGATCAGCCCCAGCATTTT
CASSFKRGDQPQHF
>TRBJ2-2|TRBV28|NA|NA
TGTGCCAGCAGTCCCCCTCGGGCCTACACCGGGGAGCTGTTTTTT
CASSPPRAYTGELFF
>TRBJ2-2|TRBV7-9|TRBD2|NA
TGTGCCAGCAGCTTATCGAGGACTAGCGGGTTCACCGGGGAGCTGTTTTTT
CASSLSRTSGFTGELFF
>TRBJ2-5|TRBV30|TRBD2|NA
TGTGCCTGGAGCTCTGGGTTAGCGGGAGCGGGAGAGACCCAGTACTTC
CAWSSGLAGAGETQYF
>TRBJ1-4|TRBV10-3|NA|NA
TGTGCCATCAGCCCTGGGCCCGAAAAACTGTTTTTT
CAISPGPEKLFF
>TRBJ1-1|TRBV6-5|NA|NA
TGTGCCAGCAGTTACTTACGCGTGGGGGTGAACACTGAAGCTTTCTTT
CASSYLRVGVNTEAFF
>TRBJ2-2|TRBV7-2|NA|NA
TGTGCCAGCAGCTGGACGGCCGGGGAGCTGTTTTTT
CASSWTAGELFF
>TRBJ2-3|TRBV7-6|TRBD2|NA
TGTGCCAGCAGCTTAGATCCTAGCGGGACGCCAGATACGCAGTATTTT
CASSLDPSGTPDTQYF
>TRBJ1-5|TRBV28|TRBD1|NA
TGTGCCAGCAGCCTAACAGGGGATTACCAGCCCCAGCATTTT
CASSLTGDYQPQHF
>TRBJ2-2|TRBV5-1|TRBD2|NA
TGCGCCAGCAGCTCCGGGACTAGCGGGCCGAACACCGGGGAGCTGTTTTTT
CASSSGTSGPNTGELFF
>TRBJ2-7|TRBV28|NA|NA
TGTGCCAGCAGTTCGAGAGGAATAATCTACGAGCAGTACTTC
CASSSRGIIYEQYF
>TRBJ1-1|TRBV27|NA|once
TGTGCCCGGAGATCTGGGCCGAACACTGAAGCTTTCTTT
CARRSGPNTEAFF
>TRBJ1-2|TRBV7-2|NA|NA
TGTGCCAGCAGCCCCTCCGAGGGGTACTATGGCTACACCTTC
CASSPSEGYYGYTF
>TRBJ2-3|TRBV2|TRBD2|NA
TGTGCCACAAGCCAGCGGGAGGCCGGAGATACGCAGTATTTT
CATSQREAGDTQYF
>TRBJ2-2|TRBV7-6|NA|NA
TGTGCCAGCCGAGATTCGTTGAACACCGGGGAGCTGTTTTTT
CASRDSLNTGELFF
>TRBJ1-3|TRBV30|NA|NA
TGTGCCTGGAGTGGGACAGTTGGAAACACCATATATTTT
CAWSGTVGNTIYF
>TRBJ2-4|TRBV19|TRBD1|NA
TGTGCCAGTAGTGCTGGAGGGGGACAGGGCTTAAAGGGTGGAAACATTCAGTACTTC
CASSAGGGQGLKGGNIQYF
>TRBJ2-7|TRBV27|NA|few
TGTGCCAGCAGTTCGGGACCGAGCTCCTACGAGCAGTACTTC
CASSSGPSSYEQYF
>TRBJ1-1|TRBV2|NA|many
TGTGCCAGCAGTGACAATGTTATGGCGGGCAGCTTGAACACTGAAGCTTTCTTT
CASSDNVMAGSLNTEAFF
>TRBJ1-1|TRBV28|TRBD1|NA
TGTGCCAGCAGTTTATTGACAGGGTCAGCTTTCTTT
CASSLLTGSAFF
>TRBJ2-2|TRBV28|TRBD1|NA
TGTGCCAGCAGCTCAGGGGGCTATGGCGGGGAGCTGTTTTTT
CASSSGGYGGELFF
>TRBJ1-1|TRBV7-3|NA|NA
TGTGCCAGCAGCTTCGGGGGTAACACTGAAGCTTTCTTT
CASSFGGNTEAFF
>TRBJ2-3|TRBV7-8|TRBD2|NA
TGTGCCAGCAGCTTAGGAGCGGGTTTCAGCGGGAGGGCCTTAGATACGCAGTATTTT
CASSLGAGFSGRALDTQYF
>TRBJ2-1|TRBV18|NA|NA
TGTGCCAGCTCACCCGAAAGGACCTCCAATGAGCAGTTCTTC
CASSPERTSNEQFF
>TRBJ2-2|TRBV5-3|NA|NA
TGTGCCAGAAGCCATGGGAGGGAGACGCCGAGCGGGACAGGCACCGGGGAGCTGTTTTTT
CARSHGRETPSGTGTGELFF
>TRBJ1-1|TRBV23-1|TRBD1|NA
TGCGCCAGCAGTCAATCGGGACAGGGGCCTGAAGCTTTCTTT
CASSQSGQGPEAFF
>TRBJ2-5|TRBV11-2|TRBD2|once
TGTGCCAGCAGCTTTTCGGTTAGCGGGAGTCTAGGAGAGACCCAGTACTTC
CASSFSVSGSLGETQYF
>TRBJ2-1|TRBV4-1|NA|NA
TGCGCCAGCAGCCAACCCCTCTCGGATGAGCAGTTCTTC
CASSQPLSDEQFF
>TRBJ1-1|TRBV5-4|NA|NA
TGTGCCAGCAAAGGACGCTTGAACACTGAAGCTTTCTTT
CASKGRLNTEAFF
>TRBJ1-2|TRBV28|NA|NA
TGTGCCAGCAGTGGTACCCCAGGCCAATTCCTCTTC
CASSGTPGQFLF
>TRBJ1-5|TRBV6-1|NA|NA
TGTGCCAGCGGAGTACAGGGATATCAGCCCCAGCATTTT
CASGVQGYQPQHF
>TRBJ1-3|TRBV7-9|NA|NA
TGTGCCAGCAGCCCGGGACGGAGTTACTCTGGAAACACCATATATTTT
CASSPGRSYSGNTIYF
>TRBJ2-1|TRBV11-3|NA|NA
TGTGCCAGCAGCCCACCATCCCGAGTTTACGGTGAGCAGTTCTTC
CASSPPSRVYGEQFF
>TRBJ2-3|TRBV27|TRBD1|NA
TGTGCCAGCAGTTTACGGACCGGGACAGGGGGCACGGATACGCAGTATTTT
CASSLRTGTGGTDTQYF